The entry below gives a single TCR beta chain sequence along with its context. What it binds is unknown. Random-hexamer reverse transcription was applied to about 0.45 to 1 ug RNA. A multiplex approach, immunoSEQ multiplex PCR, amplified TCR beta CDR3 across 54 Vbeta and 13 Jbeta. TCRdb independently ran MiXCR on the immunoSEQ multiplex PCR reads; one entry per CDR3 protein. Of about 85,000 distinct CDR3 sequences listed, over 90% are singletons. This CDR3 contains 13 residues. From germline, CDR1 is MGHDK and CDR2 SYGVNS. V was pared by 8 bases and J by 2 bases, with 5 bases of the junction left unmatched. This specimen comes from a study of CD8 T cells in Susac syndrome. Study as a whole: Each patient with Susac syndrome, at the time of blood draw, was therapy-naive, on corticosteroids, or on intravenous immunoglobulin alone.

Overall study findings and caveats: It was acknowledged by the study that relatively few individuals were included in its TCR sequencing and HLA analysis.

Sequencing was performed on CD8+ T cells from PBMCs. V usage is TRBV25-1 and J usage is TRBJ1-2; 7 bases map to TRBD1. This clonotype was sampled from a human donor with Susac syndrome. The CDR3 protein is CASQGGENYGYTF. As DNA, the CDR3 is TGTGCCAGCCAGGGGGGGGAGAACTATGGCTACACCTTC.